Shown below are 25 T cell receptor beta chains from a single sample sequenced in a study of blood T cell repertoires in COVID-19. TCRdb's copy holds only in-frame clones and misses some; the assay was immunoSEQ multiplex PCR. The sample has roughly 100,000 clones, roughly 76% seen once. Sequenced: peripheral blood. The receptor source for this set is a woman in her 70s with acute or convalescent COVID-19.

V and J are TRBV25-1 and TRBJ2-1, with 10 positions matching TRBD2. The germline V gene encodes CDR1 MGHDK and CDR2 SYGVNS. The CDR3 spans 15 residues. V lost 4 bases to trimming and J lost 5 bases; unmatched junction nucleotides: 5. The CDR3 loop is CASSAKGLANNEQFF. DNA of the CDR3: TGTGCCAGCAGTGCTAAGGGACTAGCGAACAATGAGCAGTTCTTC.

The rearrangement joins TRBV18 to TRBJ1-3; 7 bases are a match to TRBD1. Germline V lookup: CDR1 KGHSH, CDR2 LQKENI. V shed 5 bases, J shed 7 bases, and the junction held 8 bases outside the gene matches. The CDR3 is made up of 14 amino acids. DNA for the CDR3: TGTGCCAGCTCATCCGCAGGGGGTCGGAACACCATATATTTT. Amino acid sequence: CASSSAGGRNTIYF. The full variable domain, with the rest looked up from reference TRBV18 and TRBJ1-3, is NAGVMQNPRHLVRRRGQEARLRCSPMKGHSHVYWYRQLPEEGLKFMVYLQKENIIDESGMPKERFSAEFPKEGPSILRIQQVVRGDSAAYFCASSSAGGRNTIYFGEGSWLTVV.

The chain combines TRBV19 with TRBJ2-1; 10 bases are a match to TRBD2. CDR3 length: 14 residues. The germline gives CDR1 LNHDA, CDR2 SQIVND (reference sequence). J was trimmed by 10 bases and V by 5 bases; bases with no gene match: 8. The CDR3: CASSSIAGGREQFF. As DNA, the CDR3 is TGTGCCAGTAGTTCAATAGCGGGAGGCCGGGAGCAGTTCTTC.

This sequence joins TRBV24-1 and TRBJ2-7; D might be TRBD2 (5 bases). Germline CDR1 reads KGHDR; CDR2 reads SFDVKD. V was cut by 9 bases and J by 7 bases, with 18 bases left in between. The CDR3 sequence is 13 residues long. CDR3 DNA sequence: TGTGCCACCTCTGAAGGACGGGGATCGGAGCAGTACTTC. Encoded protein: CATSEGRGSEQYF.

The gene calls are TRBV19 and TRBJ1-1, with D tentatively TRBD1 (5 bases). V shed 3 bases and J shed 4 bases, with 12 bases lying between them. Germline V gives CDR1 LNHDA, CDR2 SQIVND (reference sequence). The CDR3 loop spans 14 amino acids. CDR3 sequence: CASSIGRDPTEAFF. CDR3 sequence (DNA): TGTGCCAGTAGTATCGGCAGGGATCCCACTGAAGCTTTCTTT. The full variable domain, with the rest looked up from reference TRBV19 and TRBJ1-1, is DGGITQSPKYLFRKEGQNVTLSCEQNLNHDAMYWYRQDPGQGLRLIYYSQIVNDFQKGDIAEGYSVSREKKESFPLTVTSAQKNPTAFYLCASSIGRDPTEAFFGQGTRLTVV.

The genes are TRBV6-2 or TRBV6-3 and TRBJ2-5, with 7 nucleotides matching TRBD1. The CDR3 covers 16 residues. Germline V gene lookup returns CDR1 MNHEY and CDR2 SVGEGT. The V and J ends lost 4 bases and 5 bases, in that order; junction bases with no gene match: 13. DNA for the CDR3: TGTGCCAGCAGTTCCCCTCACCAGGGGGTTCAGGAGACCCAGTACTTC. This codes for CASSSPHQGVQETQYF.

In its sample, this clone was seen once. The chain has TRBV7-2 and TRBJ2-3, with 12 bases that match TRBD2. The V gene's germline CDR1 is SGHTA and CDR2 FQGNSA. This CDR3 is 16 amino acids long. V shed 4 bases and J 0 bases; nucleotides not matched to a gene: 2. The CDR3 loop is CASSSGTSGSTDTQYF. CDR3 nucleotide sequence: TGTGCCAGCAGCTCCGGGACTAGCGGGAGCACAGATACGCAGTATTTT. The full variable domain, its missing parts supplied by reference TRBV7-2 and TRBJ2-3, is GAGVSQSPSNKVTEKGKDVELRCDPISGHTALYWYRQSLGQGLEFLIYFQGNSAPDKSGLPSDRFSAERTGGSVSTLTIQRTQQEDSAVYLCASSSGTSGSTDTQYFGPGTRLTVL.

This clone has a single count. This chain links TRBV4-3 with TRBJ2-5; 10 positions agree with TRBD2. Germline trimming cut 1 base from V and 5 bases from J; bases unmatched to any gene: 7. Germline CDR1 reads LGHNA; CDR2 reads YSLEER. This CDR3 has 16 residues. The CDR3 loop is CASSQGLAGAGETQYF. The DNA of the CDR3 is TGCGCCAGCAGCCAAGGTCTAGCGGGAGCGGGGGAGACCCAGTACTTC.

The chain joins TRBV27 to TRBJ1-6, with 10 bases lining up with TRBD1. V lost 6 bases, J lost 7 bases, and 6 bases stayed unmatched. Germline lookup yields CDR1 MNHEY and CDR2 SMNVEV (reference sequence). The CDR3 extends over 15 amino acids. The CDR3 nucleotides are TGTGCCAGCAGGACACCGGGACAGGGGAATTCACCCCTCCACTTT. Translation gives CASRTPGQGNSPLHF.

The chain links TRBV6-1 to TRBJ1-2; D is undetermined. The CDR3 consists of 14 residues. Trimming removed 3 bases from V and 7 bases from J, with 15 bases in between. Germline V gene lookup returns CDR1 MNHNS and CDR2 SASEGT. The CDR3 coding sequence is TGTGCCAGCAGTGATCTTGACAACGCGGGTGGCTACACCTTC. Amino acids: CASSDLDNAGGYTF.

The rearrangement links TRBV9 to TRBJ2-1, with D perhaps TRBD2 (6 bases). Germline values: CDR1 SGDLS, CDR2 YYNGEE. Trimming cost V 4 bases and J 0 bases, with 14 bases left between them. This CDR3 contains 16 residues. The CDR3 sequence: CASSPTVAVSYNEQFF. The CDR3 bases are TGTGCCAGCAGCCCTACCGTAGCGGTCTCCTACAATGAGCAGTTCTTC.

In DNA, the CDR3 is TGTGCCAGCTCACCGCCAGGGGTAACTAATGAAAAACTGTTTTTT. It codes for CASSPPGVTNEKLFF. V gene TRBV18 combines with J gene TRBJ1-4; maybe TRBD1 (6 bases). The CDR3 spans 15 residues. Trimming stripped 3 bases from V and 1 base from J, with 9 bases between. From germline, CDR1 is KGHSH and CDR2 LQKENI.

CDR3 DNA sequence: TGTGCCAGCAGTGCCGGTAGCGGGGTTCACTACGAGCAGTACTTC. This codes for CASSAGSGVHYEQYF. This chain uses TRBV6-2 or TRBV6-3 with TRBJ2-7, with 8 bases that match TRBD2. After removal of 5 bases from V and 3 bases from J, the junction contained 9 bases not matched to a gene. The CDR3 runs 15 residues. Germline V gene sequence: CDR1 MNHEY, CDR2 SVGEGT.

The V call is TRBV11-2, the J call TRBJ2-7, with 7 bases lining up with TRBD1. This CDR3 contains 16 residues. Germline V gene data show CDR1 as SGHAT and CDR2 as FQNNGV. V lost 2 bases and J lost 2; bases outside the gene matches: 9. The CDR3 here is CASSLRSGGWAYEQYF. The CDR3 region has the DNA TGTGCCAGCAGCTTAAGGTCAGGGGGTTGGGCCTACGAGCAGTACTTC. Together with reference TRBV11-2 and TRBJ2-7, the CDR3 gives the full variable domain: EAGVAQSPRYKIIEKRQSVAFWCNPISGHATLYWYQQILGQGPKLLIQFQNNGVVDDSQLPKDRFSAERLKGVDSTLKIQPAKLEDSAVYLCASSLRSGGWAYEQYFGPGTRLTVT.

This clone was counted once. The chain recombines TRBV4-1 with TRBJ1-1; D call uncertain. This CDR3 comprises 16 residues. Germline CDR1 MGHRA, CDR2 YSYEKL. Trimming left V 4 bases short and J 0 bases short, with 15 bases between. CDR3 DNA: TGCGCCAGCAGCCTCGGCCGAGGAGGGATGAACACTGAAGCTTTCTTT. As protein: CASSLGRGGMNTEAFF.

V usage is TRBV7-8 and J usage is TRBJ2-1, with 8 bases matching TRBD2. Looked up from germline, CDR1 is SGHVS and CDR2 is FQNEAQ. J was trimmed by 7 bases and V by 5 bases; bases with no gene match: 4. This CDR3 spans 13 amino acids. DNA of the CDR3: TGTGCCAGCAGCCGGACTAGCCAGAATGAGCAGTTCTTC. Residues: CASSRTSQNEQFF.

The chain carries TRBV15 and TRBJ1-4, with D possibly matching TRBD1 (5 bases). Trimming took off 1 base at V and 0 bases at J, with 24 bases between the two ends. Looked up from germline, CDR1 is LNHNV and CDR2 is YYDKDF (reference sequence). This CDR3 contains 21 residues. CDR3 in DNA: TGTGCCACCAGCAGAGTGATCGGGACTCCCCGATACGGGGCAACTAATGAAAAACTGTTTTTT. Its translation is CATSRVIGTPRYGATNEKLFF.

This clone was detected only once. The V gene is TRBV5-4, the J gene TRBJ2-4; TRBD2 agrees at 14 bases. The CDR3 covers 17 residues. With V trimmed by 0 bases and J by 12 bases, 11 bases remained unmatched. In germline, CDR1 is SGHNT, CDR2 YYREEE (reference sequence). CDR3 protein: CASSLVGLAGEGDDQYF. The DNA for the CDR3 is TGTGCCAGCAGCTTGGTGGGACTAGCGGGAGAGGGGGACGATCAGTACTTC.

J is TRBJ1-2 and V is TRBV7-8; D possibly corresponds to TRBD1 (6 bases). Trimming removed 10 bases from V and 7 bases from J, with 19 bases in between. The CDR3 runs 13 residues. Germline V gene data show CDR1 as SGHVS and CDR2 as FQNEAQ. CDR3 region: CATKDSLGGGYTF. The CDR3 bases are TGTGCCACTAAGGACAGCCTAGGTGGTGGCTACACCTTC.

The rearrangement joins TRBV30 to TRBJ2-1, with D tentatively TRBD2 (5 bases). The CDR3 is made up of 14 amino acids. Trimming took off 3 bases at V and 2 bases at J, with 11 bases between the two ends. CDR1 and CDR2 from the germline V gene are GTSNPN and SVGIG (reference sequence). The CDR3 loop reads CAWRGRWAYNEQFF. CDR3 bases: TGTGCCTGGAGGGGGAGATGGGCCTACAATGAGCAGTTCTTC.

This sequence joins TRBV15 and TRBJ1-6, with TRBD1 matching 7 bases. Trimming cost V 2 bases and J 9 bases; bases outside gene matches: 7. This CDR3 region has 15 residues. Germline CDR1 and CDR2: LNHNV and YYDKDF (reference sequence). This chain's CDR3 is CATSRTLAGGSPLHF. CDR3 coding DNA: TGTGCCACCAGCAGAACGTTGGCAGGGGGTTCACCCCTCCACTTT.

The chain couples TRBV7-3 to TRBJ2-3; 13 bases fit TRBD2. Per germline, CDR1 SGHTA and CDR2 FQGTGA. The length of the CDR3 is 16 residues. J was trimmed by 6 bases and V by 2 bases; bases with no gene match: 5. CDR3 protein: CASSLAGLAGDDTQYF. DNA for the CDR3: TGTGCCAGCAGCTTAGCTGGACTAGCGGGAGACGATACGCAGTATTTT.

With respect to this clone: Other DNA sequences within the sample encode an identical CDR3. The chain recombines TRBV9 with TRBJ1-1; 9 bases map to TRBD1. There are 13 residues in the CDR3. Germline V CDR1 and CDR2: SGDLS, YYNGEE. The J segment lost 0 bases and the V segment lost 7 bases, leaving 1 base of the junction unmatched. CDR3 in DNA: TGTGCCAGCGGACAGGGGATGAACACTGAAGCTTTCTTT. Its translation: CASGQGMNTEAFF.

J is TRBJ2-5 and V is TRBV9; a weak D match, TRBD2 (5 bases). This CDR3 region has 17 residues. Between the trimmed V and J ends, which lost 6 bases and 4 bases, there was a span of 25 bases. Per the germline V gene, CDR1 is SGDLS and CDR2 is YYNGEE. The CDR3 here is CASNLSRTTLTTETQYF. The CDR3 bases are TGTGCCAGCAACCTCTCAAGGACCACACTGACTACAGAGACCCAGTACTTC.

This clone was seen once. The V gene is TRBV19, the J gene TRBJ2-7; TRBD1 matches at 11 bases. Trimming cost V 6 bases and J 8 bases; bases outside gene matches: 9. CDR1 LNHDA and CDR2 SQIVND come from the germline V gene (reference sequence). The CDR3 contains 14 residues. CDR3 in DNA: TGTGCCAGTAGCCCCCCCGGGACAGGGGGGAAGCAGTACTTC. This translates into CASSPPGTGGKQYF.